This T cell receptor (beta chain) was documented in a study of glioma-infiltrating T cells after dendritic cell vaccination. As to this clone: Its antigen remains unknown.

Study-wide findings and caveats: Few patients contributed both blood and tumor specimens. Estimated pretreatment TIL content predicted outcome after dendritic cell vaccination.

TCRdb keeps only in-frame clones here, not all; method: immunoSEQ multiplex PCR. The sample has approximately 82,000 clones; roughly 89% are singletons. This receptor was identified in a human donor with glioblastoma. The sequences come from blood, collected before dendritic cell vaccination.

The CDR3 loop is CASSQVAGGTEQYF. The DNA for the CDR3 is TGTGCCAGCAGCCAAGTTGCGGGAGGGACCGAGCAGTACTTC. The rearrangement links TRBV4-2 to TRBJ2-7; 9 positions match TRBD2. V was pared by 1 base and J by 6 bases, with 4 bases of the junction left unmatched. Germline V gene lookup returns CDR1 LGHNA and CDR2 YNFKEQ. This CDR3 is 14 amino acids long.